The 18 T cell receptor beta chains presented below share a single source sample, sequenced in a study of T cell repertoires in ileal Crohn's disease. Produced via immunoSEQ multiplex PCR; TCRdb's table is partial and in-frame only. Among roughly 15,000 clones listed, around four fifths were seen once. The source material was ileal tissue. All receptors derive from an adult with Crohn's disease.

The chain uses TRBV11-3 and TRBJ1-1, with 11 positions matching TRBD1. Germline V gene lookup returns CDR1 SGHNT and CDR2 YENEEA. CDR3 length: 15 residues. V shed 6 bases, J shed 0 bases, and the junction held 3 bases outside the gene matches. CDR3 region: CASRRTGGMNTEAFF. CDR3 sequence (DNA): TGTGCCAGCAGGCGGACAGGGGGCATGAACACTGAAGCTTTCTTT. Full variable domain (missing parts from reference TRBV11-3 and TRBJ1-1): EAGVVQSPRYKIIEKKQPVAFWCNPISGHNTLYWYLQNLGQGPELLIRYENEEAVDDSQLPKDRFSAERLKGVDSTLKIQPAELGDSAVYLCASRRTGGMNTEAFFGQGTRLTVV.

CDR3 amino acids: CASGSEGTGTISNQPQHF. The CDR3 coding sequence is TGTGCTAGTGGTTCCGAGGGGACAGGGACAATTAGCAATCAGCCCCAGCATTTT. The rearrangement links TRBV12-5 to TRBJ1-5, with 9 bases aligning to TRBD1. Germline loops: CDR1 LGHNT, CDR2 FRNRAP. This CDR3 region has 18 residues. Losses at the gene ends were 4 bases for V and 0 bases for J; bases not matched to a gene: 10.

The rearrangement links TRBV7-2 to TRBJ2-1, with D possibly TRBD2 on 6 matching bases. The V gene's germline CDR1 is SGHTA and CDR2 FQGNSA. The CDR3 covers 13 residues. Deletions cut 2 bases from V and 9 bases from J, with 11 bases between. This chain's CDR3 is CASSLRVSGEQFF. DNA of the CDR3: TGTGCCAGCAGCTTACGGGTTAGCGGTGAGCAGTTCTTC. The full variable domain, with the rest looked up from reference TRBV7-2 and TRBJ2-1, is GAGVSQSPSNKVTEKGKDVELRCDPISGHTALYWYRQSLGQGLEFLIYFQGNSAPDKSGLPSDRFSAERTGGSVSTLTIQRTQQEDSAVYLCASSLRVSGEQFFGPGTRLTVL.

This chain uses TRBV4-3 with TRBJ1-6, with D perhaps TRBD1 (6 bases). Germline V gene data show CDR1 as LGHNA and CDR2 as YSLEER. Trimming stripped 3 bases from V and 8 bases from J, with 23 bases between. This CDR3 contains 18 residues. The CDR3 DNA follows: TGCGCCAGCAGCCACCTCTTCGCGGGGGCAACCTCGTATTCACCCCTCCACTTT. Protein: CASSHLFAGATSYSPLHF.

The chain recombines TRBV2 with TRBJ1-1; D is ambiguous. CDR1 SNHLY and CDR2 FYNNEI come from the germline V gene. This CDR3 contains 15 residues. V shed 3 bases and J shed 0 bases, with 11 bases lying between them. The CDR3 nucleotides read TGTGCCAGCAGTGAGACGCAGGTAATGAACACTGAAGCTTTCTTT. Its translation: CASSETQVMNTEAFF.

V is TRBV5-6 and J is TRBJ1-3; 7 nucleotides agree with TRBD1. V dropped 3 bases and J dropped 9; count of bases not matched to a gene: 15. The V gene's germline CDR1 is SGHDT and CDR2 YYEEEE. This CDR3 comprises 16 residues. The CDR3 DNA follows: TGTGCCAGCAGCTCCCATAGCCCATGGTCAGGGGGCACCATATATTTT. Amino acid sequence: CASSSHSPWSGGTIYF.

The chain uses TRBV4-3 and TRBJ2-7; D perhaps matches TRBD2 (6 bases). The ends were cut back, 4 bases at V and 0 bases at J, with 13 bases in the middle. The length of the CDR3 is 15 residues. Germline V gene data show CDR1 as LGHNA and CDR2 as YSLEER. CDR3 protein: CASSPGLGSSYEQYF. The CDR3 nucleotides read TGCGCCAGCAGCCCGGGACTCGGATCCTCCTACGAGCAGTACTTC.

The chain joins TRBV4-1 to TRBJ2-1, with TRBD2 matching over 12 bases. This CDR3 has 18 amino acids. The germline V gene has CDR1 MGHRA and CDR2 YSYEKL. The J segment lost 8 bases and the V segment lost 0 bases, leaving 11 bases of the junction unmatched. CDR3 sequence reads: CASSQDAALAGGPDEQFF. The CDR3 DNA reads TGCGCCAGCAGCCAAGATGCGGCCCTAGCGGGGGGGCCTGATGAGCAGTTCTTC.

The chain carries TRBV2 and TRBJ1-1; D unresolved. Germline CDR1 reads SNHLY; CDR2 reads FYNNEI. V dropped 4 bases and J dropped 3 bases, with 12 bases sitting between them. The CDR3 has 14 residues. CDR3 in DNA: TGTGCCAGCAGTGCGGCGGGTCCTCACACTGAAGCTTTCTTT. This encodes CASSAAGPHTEAFF. The variable domain in full, completed from reference TRBV2 and TRBJ1-1, reads EPEVTQTPSHQVTQMGQEVILRCVPISNHLYFYWYRQILGQKVEFLVSFYNNEISEKSEIFDDQFSVERPDGSNFTLKIRSTKLEDSAMYFCASSAAGPHTEAFFGQGTRLTVV.

The V and J genes are TRBV29-1 and TRBJ1-1; a possible D gene is TRBD1 (5 bases). Germline V gene sequence: CDR1 SQVTM, CDR2 ANQGSEA. V was shortened by 5 bases and J by 1 base, with 8 bases between the two germline ends. The CDR3 covers 12 residues. Here the CDR3 DNA reads TGCAGCGTTAACAGGCGGAACACTGAAGCTTTCTTT. As protein: CSVNRRNTEAFF.

This clone was observed once. CDR3 nucleotides: TGTGCCAGCAGTTACCCTTGGACAGGTATGAACACTGAAGCTTTCTTT. This gives the protein CASSYPWTGMNTEAFF. The chain is built from TRBV6-6 and TRBJ1-1; 7 bases fit TRBD1. V shed 2 bases and J 0 bases; nucleotides not matched to a gene: 6. The CDR3 sequence is 16 residues long. Germline V gene data show CDR1 as MNHNY and CDR2 as SVGAGI (reference sequence).

Points on this clone: This CDR3 is also generated by other DNA sequences in the sample. The CDR3 reads CASSFTGNSGNTIYF. In DNA form, the CDR3 reads TGTGCCAGCAGCTTCACAGGCAACTCTGGAAACACCATATATTTT. J is TRBJ1-3 and V is TRBV7-2; tentative D call: TRBD1 (5 bases). This CDR3 has 15 residues. Germline V gene sequence: CDR1 SGHTA, CDR2 FQGNSA. V lost 3 bases to trimming and J lost 0 bases, with 9 bases between them.

This chain's CDR3 is CASSSVRESTEAFF. The CDR3 DNA reads TGTGCCAGCAGCTCAGTACGTGAAAGCACTGAAGCTTTCTTT. The rearrangement uses TRBV7-9 and TRBJ1-1; D call uncertain. Trimming took off 4 bases at V and 4 bases at J, with 13 bases between the two ends. The CDR3 runs to 14 residues. CDR1 is SEHNR and CDR2 is FQNEAQ in the germline V gene (reference sequence).

The chain employs TRBV10-3 and TRBJ1-5; 12 nucleotides line up with TRBD1. Per the germline V gene, CDR1 is ENHRY and CDR2 is SYGVKD. With V trimmed by 5 bases and J by 2 bases, 4 bases remained unmatched. This CDR3 comprises 16 residues. Written as DNA, the CDR3 is TGTGCCATCAGTCCCGGGACAGGGGGCGGCAATCAGCCCCAGCATTTT. Protein product: CAISPGTGGGNQPQHF.

The chain carries TRBV11-2 and TRBJ2-1, with 8 bases lining up with TRBD2. V was clipped by 5 bases and J by 2 bases; unmatched bases: 5. The CDR3 totals 15 residues. Germline CDR1 and CDR2: SGHAT and FQNNGV. The CDR3 loop reads CASSISGGAYNEQFF. The DNA of the CDR3 is TGTGCCAGCAGCATCAGCGGGGGAGCCTACAATGAGCAGTTCTTC.

This rearrangement joins TRBV30 to TRBJ1-2; 7 bases agree with TRBD1. The germline gives CDR1 GTSNPN, CDR2 SVGIG (reference sequence). The CDR3 runs to 14 residues. The V segment lost 3 bases and the J segment 2 bases; nucleotides outside the gene matches: 6. The CDR3 sequence is CAWSAHRGNYGYTF. The CDR3 DNA sequence: TGTGCCTGGAGCGCCCACAGGGGAAACTATGGCTACACCTTC.

The chain has TRBV5-1 and TRBJ1-2; 7 bases are shared with TRBD1. Looked up from germline, CDR1 is SGHRS and CDR2 is YFSETQ. V trimming: 0 bases; J trimming: 8 bases; junction bases outside the gene matches: 10. The length of the CDR3 is 15 residues. The CDR3 DNA sequence: TGCGCCAGCAGCTTGGCGGGACAGACCAACCACGGCTACACCTTC. Translated, it gives CASSLAGQTNHGYTF.

V usage is TRBV6-1 and J usage is TRBJ2-4; 8 nucleotides match TRBD1. V shed 4 bases, J shed 6 bases, and the junction held 8 bases outside the gene matches. The CDR3 has 15 residues. Germline CDR1 is MNHNS and CDR2 is SASEGT. The CDR3 DNA is TGTGCCAGCAGTGCCTCACAGGGGACAGGAAACATTCAGTACTTC. Translated: CASSASQGTGNIQYF.